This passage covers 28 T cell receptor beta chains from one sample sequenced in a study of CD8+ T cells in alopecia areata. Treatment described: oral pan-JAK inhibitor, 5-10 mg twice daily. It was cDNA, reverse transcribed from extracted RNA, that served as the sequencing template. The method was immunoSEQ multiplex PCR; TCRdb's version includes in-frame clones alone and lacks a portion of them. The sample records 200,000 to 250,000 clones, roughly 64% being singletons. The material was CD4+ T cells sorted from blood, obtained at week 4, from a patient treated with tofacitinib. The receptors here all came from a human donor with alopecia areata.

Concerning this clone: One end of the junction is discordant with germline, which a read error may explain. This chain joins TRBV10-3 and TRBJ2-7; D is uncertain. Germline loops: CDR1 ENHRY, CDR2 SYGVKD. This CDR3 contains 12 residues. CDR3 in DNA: TGTGCCATCAGTGAAGCGAGGAAGTCAAACAACTTC. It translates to CAISEARKSNNF.

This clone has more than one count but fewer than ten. DNA of the CDR3: TGTGCCAGCAGCTTAGAGAGATCCTACAATGAGCAGTTCTTC. This encodes CASSLERSYNEQFF. This chain uses TRBV7-2 with TRBJ2-1, with unresolved D. Trimming took off 1 base at V and 1 base at J, with 5 bases between the two ends. This CDR3 has 14 amino acids. In germline, CDR1 is SGHTA, CDR2 FQGNSA.

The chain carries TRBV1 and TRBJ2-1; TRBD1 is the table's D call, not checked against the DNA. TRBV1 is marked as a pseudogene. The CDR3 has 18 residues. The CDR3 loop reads CTSSQREPLRAIYNEQFF. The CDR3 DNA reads TGCACCAGCAGCCAAAGGGAACCACTCAGGGCGATCTACAATGAGCAGTTCTTC.

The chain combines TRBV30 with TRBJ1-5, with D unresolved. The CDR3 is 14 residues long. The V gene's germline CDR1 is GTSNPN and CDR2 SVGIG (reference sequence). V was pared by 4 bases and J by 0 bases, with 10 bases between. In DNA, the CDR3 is TGTGCCTGGAAGGACCCGAATAGCAATCAGCCCCAGCATTTT. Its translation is CAWKDPNSNQPQHF.

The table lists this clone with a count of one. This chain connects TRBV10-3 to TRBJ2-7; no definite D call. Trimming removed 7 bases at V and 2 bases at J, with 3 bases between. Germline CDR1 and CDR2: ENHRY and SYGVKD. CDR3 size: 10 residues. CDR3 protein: CAITAYEQYF. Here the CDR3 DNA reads TGTGCCATCACCGCCTACGAGCAGTACTTC.

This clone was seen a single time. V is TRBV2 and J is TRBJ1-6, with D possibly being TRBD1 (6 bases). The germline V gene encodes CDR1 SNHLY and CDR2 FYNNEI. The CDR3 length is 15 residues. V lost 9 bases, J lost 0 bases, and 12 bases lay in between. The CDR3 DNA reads TGTGCCAGTCTCCGGGACAACTCCTATAATTCACCCCTCCACTTT. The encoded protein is CASLRDNSYNSPLHF.

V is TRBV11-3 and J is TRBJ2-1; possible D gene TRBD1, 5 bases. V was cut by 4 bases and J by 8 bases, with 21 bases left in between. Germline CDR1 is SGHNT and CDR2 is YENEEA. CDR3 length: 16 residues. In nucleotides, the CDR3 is TGTGCCAGCAGCTCCATTAAGGGGTCCTACAATGATGAGCAGTTCTTC. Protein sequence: CASSSIKGSYNDEQFF.

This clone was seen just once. The CDR3: CAWDQGGTEAFF. CDR3 nucleotides: TGTGCCTGGGATCAGGGAGGGACTGAAGCTTTCTTT. V gene TRBV30 combines with J gene TRBJ1-1; D is possibly TRBD1 (5 bases). Germline-derived CDR1 and CDR2 are GTSNPN and SVGIG (reference sequence). There are 12 residues in the CDR3. V lost 5 bases and J lost 5, with 12 bases in between.

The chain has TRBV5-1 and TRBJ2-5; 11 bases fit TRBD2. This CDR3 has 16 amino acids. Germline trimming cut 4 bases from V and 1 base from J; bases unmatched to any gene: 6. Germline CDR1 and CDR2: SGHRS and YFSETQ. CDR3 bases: TGCGCCAGCAGCGTAACTAGCGGGGGCATCCAAGAGACCCAGTACTTC. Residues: CASSVTSGGIQETQYF.

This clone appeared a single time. The DNA of the CDR3 is TGCAGCGTCGGCGGGGCAGGGAGGGAGCCCCAGCATTTT. Encoded protein: CSVGGAGREPQHF. The V and J genes are TRBV29-1 and TRBJ1-5, with D tentatively TRBD1 (5 bases). Trimming took 6 bases from V and 8 from J, leaving 17 bases between them. The CDR3 consists of 13 residues. Germline loops: CDR1 SQVTM, CDR2 ANQGSEA.

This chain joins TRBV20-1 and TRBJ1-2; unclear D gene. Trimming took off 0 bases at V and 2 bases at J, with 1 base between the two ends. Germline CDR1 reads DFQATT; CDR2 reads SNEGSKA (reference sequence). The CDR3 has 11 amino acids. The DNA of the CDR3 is TGCAGTGCTAGAGAGAACTATGGCTACACCTTC. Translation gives CSARENYGYTF.

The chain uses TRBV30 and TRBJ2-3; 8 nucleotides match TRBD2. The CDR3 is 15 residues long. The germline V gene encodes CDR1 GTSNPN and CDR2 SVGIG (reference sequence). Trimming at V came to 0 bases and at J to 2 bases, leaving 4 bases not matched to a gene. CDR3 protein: CAWSVAGADTDTQYF. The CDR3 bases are TGTGCCTGGAGTGTAGCGGGGGCAGACACAGATACGCAGTATTTT.

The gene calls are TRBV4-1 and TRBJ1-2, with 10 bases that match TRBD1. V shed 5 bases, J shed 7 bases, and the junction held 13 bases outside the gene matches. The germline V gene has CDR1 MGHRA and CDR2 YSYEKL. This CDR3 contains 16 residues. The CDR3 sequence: CASSSQLWTGGFGYTF. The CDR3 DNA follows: TGCGCCAGCAGCTCACAACTGTGGACAGGGGGTTTTGGCTACACCTTC.

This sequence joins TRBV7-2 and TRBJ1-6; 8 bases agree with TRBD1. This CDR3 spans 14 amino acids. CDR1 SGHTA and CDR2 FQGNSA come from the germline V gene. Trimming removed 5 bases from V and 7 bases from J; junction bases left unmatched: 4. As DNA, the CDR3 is TGTGCCAGCAGCCCACGGGACAGGAATTCACCCCTCCACTTT. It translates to CASSPRDRNSPLHF.

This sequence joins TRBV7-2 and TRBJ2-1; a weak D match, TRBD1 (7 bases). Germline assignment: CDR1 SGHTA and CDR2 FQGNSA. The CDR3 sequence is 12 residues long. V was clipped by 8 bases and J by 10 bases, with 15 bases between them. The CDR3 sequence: CASRGRDSEQFF. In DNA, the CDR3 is TGTGCCAGCCGGGGGCGGGACAGCGAGCAGTTCTTC.

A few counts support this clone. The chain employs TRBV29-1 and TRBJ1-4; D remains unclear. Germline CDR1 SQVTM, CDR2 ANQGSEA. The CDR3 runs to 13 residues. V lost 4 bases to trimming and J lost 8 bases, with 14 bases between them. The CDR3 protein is CSVGGSVREKLFF. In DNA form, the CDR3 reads TGCAGCGTTGGGGGTTCGGTAAGGGAAAAACTGTTTTTT. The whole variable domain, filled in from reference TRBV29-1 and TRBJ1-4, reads SAVISQKPSRDICQRGTSLTIQCQVDSQVTMMFWYRQQPGQSLTLIATANQGSEATYESGFVIDKFPISRPNLTFSTLTVSNMSPEDSSIYLCSVGGSVREKLFFGSGTQLSVL.

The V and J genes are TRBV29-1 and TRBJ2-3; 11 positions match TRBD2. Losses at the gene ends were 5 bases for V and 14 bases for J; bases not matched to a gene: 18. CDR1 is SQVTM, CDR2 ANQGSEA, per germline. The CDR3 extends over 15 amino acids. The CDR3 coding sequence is TGCAGCGTTCTTAGCGGGGGGGCCTTCGAACGGGAGTTGTATTTT. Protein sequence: CSVLSGGAFERELYF.

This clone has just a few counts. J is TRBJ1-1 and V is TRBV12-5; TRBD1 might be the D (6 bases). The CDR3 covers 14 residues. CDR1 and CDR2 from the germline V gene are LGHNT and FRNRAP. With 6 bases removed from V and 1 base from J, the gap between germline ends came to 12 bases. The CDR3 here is CASGSGTPNTEAFF. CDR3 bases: TGTGCTAGTGGCTCCGGGACACCGAACACTGAAGCTTTCTTT. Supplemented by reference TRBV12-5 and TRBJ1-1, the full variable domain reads DARVTQTPRHKVTEMGQEVTMRCQPILGHNTVFWYRQTMMQGLELLAYFRNRAPLDDSGMPKDRFSAEMPDATLATLKIQPSEPRDSAVYFCASGSGTPNTEAFFGQGTRLTVV.

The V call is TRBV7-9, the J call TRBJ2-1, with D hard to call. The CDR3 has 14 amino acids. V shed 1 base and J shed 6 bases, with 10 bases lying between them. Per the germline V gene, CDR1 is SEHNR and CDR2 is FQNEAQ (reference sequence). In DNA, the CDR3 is TGTGCCAGCAGCTTAGGTACCGGAAGCAATGAGCAGTTCTTC. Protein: CASSLGTGSNEQFF.

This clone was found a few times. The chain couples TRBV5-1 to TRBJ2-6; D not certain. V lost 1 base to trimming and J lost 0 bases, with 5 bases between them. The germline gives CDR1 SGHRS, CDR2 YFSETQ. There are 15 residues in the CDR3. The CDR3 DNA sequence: TGCGCCAGCAGCTTGCAGAGCTCTGGGGCCAACGTCCTGACTTTC. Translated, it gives CASSLQSSGANVLTF.

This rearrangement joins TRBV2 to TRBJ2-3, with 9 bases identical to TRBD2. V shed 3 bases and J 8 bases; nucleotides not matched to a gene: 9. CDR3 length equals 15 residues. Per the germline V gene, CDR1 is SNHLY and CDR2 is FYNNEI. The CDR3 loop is CASSDLTSGPGTQYF. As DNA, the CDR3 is TGTGCCAGCAGTGACCTGACTAGCGGACCTGGTACGCAGTATTTT.

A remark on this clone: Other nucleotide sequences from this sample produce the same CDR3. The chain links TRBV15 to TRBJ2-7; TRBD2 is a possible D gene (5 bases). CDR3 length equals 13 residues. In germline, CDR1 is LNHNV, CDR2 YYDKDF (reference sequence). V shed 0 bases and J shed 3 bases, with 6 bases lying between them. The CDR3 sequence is CATSRDRGYEQYF. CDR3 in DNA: TGTGCCACCAGCAGAGATCGGGGCTACGAGCAGTACTTC.

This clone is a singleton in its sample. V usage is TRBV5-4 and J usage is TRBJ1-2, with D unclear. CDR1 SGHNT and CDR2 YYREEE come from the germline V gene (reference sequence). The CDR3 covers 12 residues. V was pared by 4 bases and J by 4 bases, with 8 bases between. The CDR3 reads CASSTDLYGYTF. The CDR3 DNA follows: TGTGCCAGCAGCACGGACCTCTATGGCTACACCTTC.

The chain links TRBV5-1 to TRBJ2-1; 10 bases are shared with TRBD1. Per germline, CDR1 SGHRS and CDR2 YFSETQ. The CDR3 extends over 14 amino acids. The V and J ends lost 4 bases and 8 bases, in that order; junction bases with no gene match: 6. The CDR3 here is CASSGGQGIYEQFF. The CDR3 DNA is TGCGCCAGCAGCGGGGGACAGGGGATCTATGAGCAGTTCTTC.

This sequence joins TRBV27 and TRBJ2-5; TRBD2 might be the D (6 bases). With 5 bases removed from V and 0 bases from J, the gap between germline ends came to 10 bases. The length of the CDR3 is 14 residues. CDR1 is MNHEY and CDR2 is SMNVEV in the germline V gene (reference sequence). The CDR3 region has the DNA TGTGCCAGCAGTAAATTAGCGGACCAAGAGACCCAGTACTTC. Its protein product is CASSKLADQETQYF.

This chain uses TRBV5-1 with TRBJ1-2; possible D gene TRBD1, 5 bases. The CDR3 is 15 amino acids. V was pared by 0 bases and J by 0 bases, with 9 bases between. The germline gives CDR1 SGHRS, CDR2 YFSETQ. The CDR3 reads CASSLGQGANYGYTF. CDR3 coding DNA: TGCGCCAGCAGCTTGGGTCAGGGAGCTAACTATGGCTACACCTTC.

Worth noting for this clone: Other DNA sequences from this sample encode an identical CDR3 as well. The CDR3 spells CASSDGITDTQYF. CDR3 coding DNA: TGTGCCAGCAGTGATGGAATCACAGATACGCAGTATTTT. V gene TRBV2 combines with J gene TRBJ2-3; D remains ambiguous. This CDR3 comprises 13 residues. The V gene lost 3 bases and the J gene lost 2 bases, with 6 bases spanning the gap. CDR1 and CDR2 (germline): SNHLY, FYNNEI.

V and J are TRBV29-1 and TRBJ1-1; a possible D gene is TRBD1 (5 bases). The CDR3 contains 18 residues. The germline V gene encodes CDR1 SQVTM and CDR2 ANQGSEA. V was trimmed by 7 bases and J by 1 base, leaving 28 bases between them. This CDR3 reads CSAQVRHGAGAENTEAFF. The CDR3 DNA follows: TGCAGCGCCCAAGTTAGGCATGGAGCCGGGGCCGAGAACACTGAAGCTTTCTTT.